What follows are 22 T cell receptor beta chains derived from one specimen sequenced in a study of blood T cell repertoires in COVID-19. Sequenced by immunoSEQ multiplex PCR; TCRdb stores in-frame clones only, minus some. The sample lists approximately 300,000 clones, around 90% occurring once. Sequenced sample: PBMCs or T cells enriched from blood (not recorded which). These receptors all come from a man in his sixties who had recovered from COVID-19.

The gene calls are TRBV7-9 and TRBJ1-1; 7 positions agree with TRBD1. Germline-derived CDR1 and CDR2 are SEHNR and FQNEAQ (reference sequence). Trimming cost V 4 bases and J 4 bases; bases outside gene matches: 9. The CDR3 runs 15 residues. The CDR3 reads CASSSPTGKATEAFF. The CDR3 DNA sequence: TGTGCCAGCAGCTCCCCGACAGGGAAGGCCACTGAAGCTTTCTTT.

The CDR3 sequence is CASSLARTGQETQYF. In DNA form, the CDR3 reads TGTGCCAGCAGCTTAGCCAGGACAGGCCAAGAGACCCAGTACTTC. V usage is TRBV7-2 and J usage is TRBJ2-5; 7 nucleotides agree with TRBD1. CDR1 is SGHTA and CDR2 is FQGNSA in the germline V gene. This CDR3 comprises 15 residues. J was trimmed by 1 base and V by 0 bases; bases with no gene match: 2.

This chain connects TRBV11-1 to TRBJ1-4; D is ambiguous. V dropped 3 bases and J dropped 8 bases, with 7 bases sitting between them. This CDR3 is built from 12 residues. The germline CDR1 and CDR2 sequences are SGHAT and FQDESV (reference sequence). CDR3 loop: CASSFHGEKLFF. The CDR3 bases are TGTGCCAGCAGCTTCCACGGGGAAAAACTGTTTTTT.

In DNA, the CDR3 is TGTGCCAGCTCACCAGAGAGACAGGGCGATGGCTACACCTTC. Translating it yields CASSPERQGDGYTF. The chain links TRBV18 to TRBJ1-2, with 7 nucleotides matching TRBD1. Germline CDR1 is KGHSH and CDR2 is LQKENI. The CDR3 loop spans 14 amino acids. V lost 2 bases to trimming and J lost 6 bases; unmatched junction nucleotides: 6.

The chain carries TRBV28 and TRBJ1-3; a weak D match, TRBD1 (5 bases). V was pared by 6 bases and J by 2 bases, with 17 bases between. The CDR3 is made up of 16 amino acids. CDR1 is MDHEN, CDR2 SYDVKM, per germline. The CDR3 protein is CASSRNQGYPGNTIYF. In DNA, the CDR3 is TGTGCCAGCAGCCGTAATCAGGGATATCCTGGAAACACCATATATTTT.

The V call is TRBV4-1, the J call TRBJ2-1; 10 bases line up with TRBD2. V gave up 4 bases and J gave up 6 bases; unmatched junction bases: 6. This CDR3 region has 15 residues. Per the germline V gene, CDR1 is MGHRA and CDR2 is YSYEKL. CDR3 sequence reads: CASSPTGTSANEQFF. Written as DNA, the CDR3 is TGCGCCAGCAGCCCAACCGGGACTAGCGCCAATGAGCAGTTCTTC.

The chain is built from TRBV7-2 and TRBJ1-4; D is ambiguous. Trimming pared 5 bases from V and 0 bases from J, leaving 13 bases between. Per germline, CDR1 SGHTA and CDR2 FQGNSA. The CDR3 is made up of 16 amino acids. The CDR3 nucleotides are TGTGCCAGCAGCCCTGGGAGGGTTGCAACTAATGAAAAACTGTTTTTT. This codes for CASSPGRVATNEKLFF.

V gene TRBV5-1 combines with J gene TRBJ2-2; 8 nucleotides line up with TRBD2. The germline V gene encodes CDR1 SGHRS and CDR2 YFSETQ. Trimming at V came to 4 bases and at J to 0 bases, leaving 5 bases not matched to a gene. This CDR3 contains 16 residues. The CDR3 sequence: CASSPMRGANTGELFF. The CDR3 nucleotides are TGCGCCAGCAGCCCTATGCGGGGGGCGAACACCGGGGAGCTGTTTTTT. The variable domain in full, completed from reference TRBV5-1 and TRBJ2-2, reads KAGVTQTPRYLIKTRGQQVTLSCSPISGHRSVSWYQQTPGQGLQFLFEYFSETQRNKGNFPGRFSGRQFSNSRSEMNVSTLELGDSALYLCASSPMRGANTGELFFGEGSRLTVL.

The chain is built from TRBV13 and TRBJ1-5; D possibly corresponds to TRBD1 (6 bases). Looked up from germline, CDR1 is PRHDT and CDR2 is FYEKMQ (reference sequence). V lost 5 bases and J lost 12, with 14 bases in between. The CDR3 extends over 12 amino acids. CDR3 sequence reads: CASSRTGRHQHF. Here the CDR3 DNA reads TGTGCCAGCAGCCGCACAGGGAGACACCAGCATTTT.

The chain couples TRBV19 to TRBJ1-2, with 7 bases identical to TRBD1. This CDR3 spans 17 amino acids. The germline V gene has CDR1 LNHDA and CDR2 SQIVND (reference sequence). After removal of 6 bases from V and 0 bases from J, the junction contained 13 bases not matched to a gene. CDR3 residues: CASRPTGLSPSNYGYTF. CDR3 sequence (DNA): TGTGCCAGTAGACCGACAGGGCTTTCTCCTTCTAACTATGGCTACACCTTC. The whole variable domain, filled in from reference TRBV19 and TRBJ1-2, reads DGGITQSPKYLFRKEGQNVTLSCEQNLNHDAMYWYRQDPGQGLRLIYYSQIVNDFQKGDIAEGYSVSREKKESFPLTVTSAQKNPTAFYLCASRPTGLSPSNYGYTFGSGTRLTVV.

The rearrangement joins TRBV5-1 to TRBJ1-4, with D uncertain. CDR1 is SGHRS, CDR2 YFSETQ, per germline. CDR3 length: 13 amino acids. V lost 4 bases and J 2 bases, leaving 6 bases between the germline ends. The CDR3 loop reads CASSLGTNEKLFF. The CDR3 DNA follows: TGCGCCAGCAGCCTCGGTACTAATGAAAAACTGTTTTTT.

The chain joins TRBV24-1 to TRBJ1-4, with TRBD1 identical over 9 bases. The CDR3 totals 15 residues. The V and J ends lost 3 bases and 8 bases, in that order; junction bases with no gene match: 6. Germline V gives CDR1 KGHDR, CDR2 SFDVKD. CDR3 coding DNA: TGTGCCACCAGTGATCCTACCGGGACAGGGGAAAAACTGTTTTTT. Protein: CATSDPTGTGEKLFF.

The V gene is TRBV7-8, the J gene TRBJ2-5, with D unclear. The CDR3 is made up of 12 amino acids. CDR1 is SGHVS and CDR2 is FQNEAQ in the germline V gene. The V gene lost 2 bases and the J gene lost 4 bases, with 5 bases spanning the gap. The CDR3, as DNA: TGTGCCAGCAGCTTATTCGGAGAGACCCAGTACTTC. Translation gives CASSLFGETQYF.

The rearrangement links TRBV28 to TRBJ1-2; no reliable D call. The length of the CDR3 is 13 residues. V dropped 2 bases and J dropped 4 bases, with 8 bases sitting between them. CDR1 MDHEN and CDR2 SYDVKM come from the germline V gene. CDR3 in amino acids: CASSLAPSYGYTF. The CDR3, as DNA: TGTGCCAGCAGTTTAGCCCCTAGCTATGGCTACACCTTC.

J is TRBJ1-1 and V is TRBV11-2; TRBD1 matches at 10 bases. The CDR3 loop spans 16 amino acids. Germline assignment: CDR1 SGHAT and CDR2 FQNNGV. Trimming at V came to 3 bases and at J to 1 base, leaving 5 bases not matched to a gene. The CDR3 is CASSFRDRGRNTEAFF. Written as DNA, the CDR3 is TGTGCCAGCAGCTTCCGGGACAGGGGTAGGAACACTGAAGCTTTCTTT.

The CDR3 is CASQGEGYGYTF. CDR3 nucleotides: TGTGCCAGCCAGGGTGAAGGGTATGGCTACACCTTC. The rearrangement uses TRBV12-3 or TRBV12-4 and TRBJ1-2; maybe TRBD1 (5 bases). The V and J ends lost 8 bases and 5 bases respectively, with 12 bases between them. This CDR3 is 12 amino acids long.

The chain combines TRBV19 with TRBJ1-5, with D possibly matching TRBD1 (6 bases). This CDR3 spans 14 amino acids. V was trimmed by 5 bases and J by 4 bases, leaving 12 bases between them. CDR1 and CDR2 (germline): LNHDA, SQIVND (reference sequence). For the CDR3, the DNA is TGTGCCAGTAGTCAATGGACAGAGAATCAGCCCCAGCATTTT. As protein: CASSQWTENQPQHF.

The chain employs TRBV11-3 and TRBJ2-1, with D maybe TRBD2 (5 bases). Germline assignment: CDR1 SGHNT and CDR2 YENEEA. This CDR3 has 15 amino acids. Trimming left V 3 bases short and J 5 bases short, with 14 bases between. The CDR3 DNA reads as TGTGCCAGCAGCTTCTTATCCAGCGGAAACAATGAGCAGTTCTTC. Protein: CASSFLSSGNNEQFF. The whole variable domain, remainder taken from reference TRBV11-3 and TRBJ2-1, is EAGVVQSPRYKIIEKKQPVAFWCNPISGHNTLYWYLQNLGQGPELLIRYENEEAVDDSQLPKDRFSAERLKGVDSTLKIQPAELGDSAVYLCASSFLSSGNNEQFFGPGTRLTVL.

CDR3 bases: TGTGCCAGTCCTCGTAGGGGACAGGGCGTCTACGAGCAGTACTTC. Its translation: CASPRRGQGVYEQYF. V usage is TRBV21-1 and J usage is TRBJ2-7; the DNA was not used to check the table's D call, TRBD1. TRBV21-1 is an annotated pseudogene. The CDR3 extends over 15 amino acids.

The sample holds one count of this clone. V is TRBV25-1 and J is TRBJ1-4; no clear D gene. Germline-derived CDR1 and CDR2 are MGHDK and SYGVNS. The CDR3 loop spans 15 amino acids. Deletions cut 3 bases from V and 5 bases from J, with 13 bases between. CDR3 DNA sequence: TGTGCCAGCAGTGATGCGGCCAGAGCCAATGAAAAACTGTTTTTT. Translated: CASSDAARANEKLFF. The whole variable domain, filled in from reference TRBV25-1 and TRBJ1-4, reads EADIYQTPRYLVIGTGKKITLECSQTMGHDKMYWYQQDPGMELHLIHYSYGVNSTEKGDLSSESTVSRIRTEHFPLTLESARPSHTSQYLCASSDAARANEKLFFGSGTQLSVL.

This sequence joins TRBV7-3 and TRBJ1-6; no clear D gene. The CDR3 totals 15 residues. Trimming took 5 bases from V and 9 from J, leaving 17 bases between them. Germline CDR1 SGHTA, CDR2 FQGTGA. The CDR3 protein is CASSLSGGLLSPLHF. Written as DNA, the CDR3 is TGTGCCAGCAGCCTATCCGGTGGGCTTCTTTCACCCCTCCACTTT.

The chain joins TRBV7-3 to TRBJ1-2; 8 positions agree with TRBD1. Trimming removed 5 bases from V and 6 bases from J; junction bases left unmatched: 8. From germline, CDR1 is SGHTA and CDR2 FQGTGA. This CDR3 contains 14 residues. This CDR3 reads CASSTPGQVDGYTF. In DNA, the CDR3 is TGTGCCAGCAGCACCCCGGGACAGGTCGATGGCTACACCTTC.